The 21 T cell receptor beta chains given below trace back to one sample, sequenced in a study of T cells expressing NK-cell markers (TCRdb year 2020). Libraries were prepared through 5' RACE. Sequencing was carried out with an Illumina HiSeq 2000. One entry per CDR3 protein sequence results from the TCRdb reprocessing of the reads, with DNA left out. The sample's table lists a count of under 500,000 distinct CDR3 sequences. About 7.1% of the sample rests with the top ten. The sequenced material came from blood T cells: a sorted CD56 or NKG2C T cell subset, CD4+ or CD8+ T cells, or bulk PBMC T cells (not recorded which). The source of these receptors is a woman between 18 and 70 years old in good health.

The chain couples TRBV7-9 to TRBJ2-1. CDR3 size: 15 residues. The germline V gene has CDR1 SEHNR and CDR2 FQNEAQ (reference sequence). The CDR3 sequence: CASSSKVSSYNEQFF.

Here the CDR3 reads CASSPQYTGGTEAFF. V and J are TRBV11-1 and TRBJ1-1; the TCRdb call, TRBD1, lacks DNA for checking. This CDR3 has 15 residues. Germline CDR1 is SGHAT and CDR2 is FQDESV (reference sequence). Complete variable domain (other parts from reference TRBV11-1 and TRBJ1-1): EAEVAQSPRYKITEKSQAVAFWCDPISGHATLYWYRQILGQGPELLVQFQDESVVDDSQLPKDRFSAERLKGVDSTLKIQPAELGDSAMYLCASSPQYTGGTEAFFGQGTRLTVV.

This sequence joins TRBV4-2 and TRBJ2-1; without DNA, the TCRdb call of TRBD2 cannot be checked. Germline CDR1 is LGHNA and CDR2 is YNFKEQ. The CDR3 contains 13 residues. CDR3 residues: CASSPSGDNEQFF.

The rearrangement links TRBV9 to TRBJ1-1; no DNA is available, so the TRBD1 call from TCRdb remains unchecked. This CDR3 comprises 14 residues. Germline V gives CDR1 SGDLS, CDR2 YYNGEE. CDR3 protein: CASSTGTGYTEAFF.

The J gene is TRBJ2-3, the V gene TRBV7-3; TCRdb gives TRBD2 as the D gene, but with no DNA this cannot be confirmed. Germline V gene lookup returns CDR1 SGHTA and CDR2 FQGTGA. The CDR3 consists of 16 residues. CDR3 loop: CASSSISGESTDTQYF. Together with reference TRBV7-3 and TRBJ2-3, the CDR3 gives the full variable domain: GAGVSQTPSNKVTEKGKYVELRCDPISGHTALYWYRQSLGQGPEFLIYFQGTGAADDSGLPNDRFFAVRPEGSVSTLKIQRTERGDSAVYLCASSSISGESTDTQYFGPGTRLTVL.

The CDR3: CASSQDLRRVSGELFF. The chain has TRBV3-1 and TRBJ2-2. Germline values: CDR1 LGHDT, CDR2 YNNKEL (reference sequence). This CDR3 has 16 amino acids.

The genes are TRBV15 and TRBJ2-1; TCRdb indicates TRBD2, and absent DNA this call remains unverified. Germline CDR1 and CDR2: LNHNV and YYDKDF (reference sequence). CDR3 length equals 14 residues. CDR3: CATSASGNYNEQFF.

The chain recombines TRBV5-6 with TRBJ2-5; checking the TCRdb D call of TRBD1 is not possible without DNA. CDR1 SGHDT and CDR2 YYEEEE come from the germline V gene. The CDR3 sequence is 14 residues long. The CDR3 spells CASSLVSTQETQYF.

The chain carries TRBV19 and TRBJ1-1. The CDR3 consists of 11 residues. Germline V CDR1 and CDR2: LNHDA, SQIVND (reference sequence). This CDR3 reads CASSIGVMAFF. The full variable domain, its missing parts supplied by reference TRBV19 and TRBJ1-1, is DGGITQSPKYLFRKEGQNVTLSCEQNLNHDAMYWYRQDPGQGLRLIYYSQIVNDFQKGDIAEGYSVSREKKESFPLTVTSAQKNPTAFYLCASSIGVMAFFGQGTRLTVV.

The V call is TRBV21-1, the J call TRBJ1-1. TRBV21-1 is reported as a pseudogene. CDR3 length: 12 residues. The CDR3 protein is CASSSNVPEAFF.

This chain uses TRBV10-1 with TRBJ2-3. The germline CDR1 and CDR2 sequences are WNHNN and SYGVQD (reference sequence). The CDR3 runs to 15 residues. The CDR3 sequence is CASSEETSGPDTQYF.

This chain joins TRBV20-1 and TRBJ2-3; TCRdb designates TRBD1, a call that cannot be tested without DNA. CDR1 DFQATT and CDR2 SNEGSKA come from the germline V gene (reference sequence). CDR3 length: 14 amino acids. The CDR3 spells CSASGQVSTDTQYF.

The CDR3: CASSQQEWETQYF. J is TRBJ2-5 and V is TRBV4-3. CDR1 is LGHNA, CDR2 YSLEER, per germline. The CDR3 loop spans 13 amino acids.

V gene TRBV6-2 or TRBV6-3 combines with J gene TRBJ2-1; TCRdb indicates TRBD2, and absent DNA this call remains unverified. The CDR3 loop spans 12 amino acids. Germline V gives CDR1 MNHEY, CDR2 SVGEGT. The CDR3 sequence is CASGLGRNEQFF.

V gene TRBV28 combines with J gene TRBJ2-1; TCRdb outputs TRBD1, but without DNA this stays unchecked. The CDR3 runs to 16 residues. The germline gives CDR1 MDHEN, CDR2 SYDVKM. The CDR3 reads CASRPLMANSYNEQFF.

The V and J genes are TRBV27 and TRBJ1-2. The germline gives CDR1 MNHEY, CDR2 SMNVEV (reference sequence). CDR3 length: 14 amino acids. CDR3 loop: CASSLLEQRYGYTF.

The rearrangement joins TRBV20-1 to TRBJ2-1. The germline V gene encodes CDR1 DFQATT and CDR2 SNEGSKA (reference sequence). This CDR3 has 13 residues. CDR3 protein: CSARWQRAFEQFF.

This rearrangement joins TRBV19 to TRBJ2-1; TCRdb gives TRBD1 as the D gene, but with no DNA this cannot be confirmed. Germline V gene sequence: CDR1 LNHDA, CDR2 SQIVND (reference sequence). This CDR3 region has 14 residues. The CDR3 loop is CASSPRTGQTEQFF.

The CDR3 loop reads CASRLGTGSEETQYF. This chain connects TRBV5-1 to TRBJ2-5. The germline gives CDR1 SGHRS, CDR2 YFSETQ. This CDR3 is built from 15 residues. Based on the CDR3 plus reference TRBV5-1 and TRBJ2-5, the full variable domain is KAGVTQTPRYLIKTRGQQVTLSCSPISGHRSVSWYQQTPGQGLQFLFEYFSETQRNKGNFPGRFSGRQFSNSRSEMNVSTLELGDSALYLCASRLGTGSEETQYFGPGTRLLVL.

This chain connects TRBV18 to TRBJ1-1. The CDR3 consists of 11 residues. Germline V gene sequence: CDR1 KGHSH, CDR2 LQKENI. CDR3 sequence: CASSTGAEAFF.

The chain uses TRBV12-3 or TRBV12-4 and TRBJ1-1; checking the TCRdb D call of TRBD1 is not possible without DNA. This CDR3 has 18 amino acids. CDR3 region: CASRFRTAFSGTNTEAFF.